This T cell receptor beta chain was obtained from a study of OX40 agonist ivuxolimab in advanced cancers. Whole-study results and caveats: Antigen specificity was not determined for the expanded peripheral T cells. At doses 0.1 to 3.0 mg/kg, CD4+ and CD8+ clones expanded.

Profiling relied on immunoSEQ multiplex PCR, and the TCRdb table lists in-frame clones only, not all of them. The data hold tens of thousands of clones, with around 84% observed a single time. This clone was observed a handful of times. As yet, its antigen is unknown. With baseline, cycle 4 day 1, and cycle 7 day 1 as timepoints, blood was sampled. The CDR3 runs 15 residues. Germline V gene data show CDR1 as SGHKS and CDR2 as YYEKEE (reference sequence). Trimming took off 4 bases at V and 1 base at J, with 12 bases between the two ends. The sample consisted of CD4+ or CD8+ T cells sorted from blood, taken in a trial of the OX40 agonist ivuxolimab. This sequence was found in an adult with an advanced solid tumor such as melanoma, head and neck, liver or kidney cancer. The chain carries TRBV5-5 and TRBJ1-5; D possibly corresponds to TRBD1 (6 bases). The CDR3 sequence: CASSRGHASNQPQHF. The CDR3 nucleotides read TGTGCCAGCAGCCGGGGACACGCCAGCAATCAGCCCCAGCATTTT.